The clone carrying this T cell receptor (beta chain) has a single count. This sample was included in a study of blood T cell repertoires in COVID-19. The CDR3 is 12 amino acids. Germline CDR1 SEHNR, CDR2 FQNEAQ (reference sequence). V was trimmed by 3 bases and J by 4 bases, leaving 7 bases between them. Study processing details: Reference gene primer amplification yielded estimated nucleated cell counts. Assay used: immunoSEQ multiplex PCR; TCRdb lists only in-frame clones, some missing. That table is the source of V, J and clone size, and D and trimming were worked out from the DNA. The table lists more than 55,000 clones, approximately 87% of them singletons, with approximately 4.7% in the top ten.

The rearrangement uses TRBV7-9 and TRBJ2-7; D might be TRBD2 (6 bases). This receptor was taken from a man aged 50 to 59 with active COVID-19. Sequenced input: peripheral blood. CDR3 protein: CASSFSGYEQYF. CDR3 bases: TGTGCCAGCAGCTTTAGCGGTTACGAGCAGTACTTC.